This T cell receptor beta chain emerged from a study of neurological immune-mediated disorders. The study, taken as a whole, reports: Multiple sclerosis, the disease with the least TCR clonal expansion, fell below healthy controls, whereas HTLV-1-associated myelopathy showed the most.

cDNA synthesis was performed by 5'RACE with 10-nucleotide random UMIs. Over 200 million TCR-beta sequences (from 15-18 subjects) were yielded by each sequencing run. TCRdb independently ran MiXCR on the 5' RACE reads; one entry per CDR3 protein. The sample includes about 77,000 distinct CDR3 sequences, 9.4% of them seen just once. Trimming stripped 0 bases from V and 5 bases from J, with 19 bases between. The CDR3 totals 16 residues. The germline CDR1 and CDR2 sequences are DFQATT and SNEGSKA (reference sequence). The sample holds many counts of this clonotype. The antigen remains undetermined. The receptor was isolated from a man in his fifties in good health. The rearrangement uses TRBV20-1 and TRBJ2-5, with D possibly being TRBD1 (6 bases). The sample comprised PBMCs. Written as DNA, the CDR3 is TGCAGTGCTAGAGATTTCGGGGCAGGGGTGCGGGAGACCCAGTACTTC. This sequence encodes CSARDFGAGVRETQYF.